The clone carrying this T cell receptor beta chain has a count of ten or more. What it binds is not known. TCRdb itself ran the multiplex PCR reads through MiXCR, one entry per CDR3 protein. The sample lists 55,000 to 75,000 distinct CDR3 sequences; approximately 45% were seen once. The sample is drawn from a study of breast tumors, draining lymph nodes, adjacent tissues. Whole-study results and caveats: The data were judged consistent with most tumor T cells coming from lymph node and expanding in tumor. Compared with basal-like, luminal-like tumors shared significantly more repertoire with nontumor tissue. That most tumor T cells come from lymph nodes remained unproven. Tumors had less TCR diversity than lymph nodes, more than nontumor tissue.

The CDR3 runs to 13 residues. V was cut by 6 bases and J by 8 bases, with 16 bases left in between. CDR1 is MNHEY and CDR2 is SVGAGI in the germline V gene. The sample consisted of breast tumor tissue. The chain carries TRBV6-5 and TRBJ1-2; the D is unclear. The clonotype originates from a female donor with breast cancer. Some clones in this sample may be carry-over from other donors' samples. In DNA, the CDR3 is TGTGCCAGCAGCTTCCCCTGGCTCGAGGGCTACACCTTC. Translated, it gives CASSFPWLEGYTF.